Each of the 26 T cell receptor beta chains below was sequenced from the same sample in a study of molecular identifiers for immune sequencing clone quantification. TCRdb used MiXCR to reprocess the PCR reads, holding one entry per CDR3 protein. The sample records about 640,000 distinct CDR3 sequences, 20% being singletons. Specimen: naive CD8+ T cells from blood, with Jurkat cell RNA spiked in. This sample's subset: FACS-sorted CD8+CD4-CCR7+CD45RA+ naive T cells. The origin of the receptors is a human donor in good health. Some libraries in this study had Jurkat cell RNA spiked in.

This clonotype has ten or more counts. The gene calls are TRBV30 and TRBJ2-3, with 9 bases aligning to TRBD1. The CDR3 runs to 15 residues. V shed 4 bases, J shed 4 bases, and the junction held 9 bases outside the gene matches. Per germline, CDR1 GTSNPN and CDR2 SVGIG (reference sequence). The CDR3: CAWKMDRGSADTQYF. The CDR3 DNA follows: TGTGCCTGGAAGATGGACAGGGGAAGCGCAGATACGCAGTATTTT. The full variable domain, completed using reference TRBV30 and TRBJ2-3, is SQTIHQWPATLVQPVGSPLSLECTVEGTSNPNLYWYRQAAGRGLQLLFYSVGIGQISSEVPQNLSASRPQDRQFILSSKKLLLSDSGFYLCAWKMDRGSADTQYFGPGTRLTVL.

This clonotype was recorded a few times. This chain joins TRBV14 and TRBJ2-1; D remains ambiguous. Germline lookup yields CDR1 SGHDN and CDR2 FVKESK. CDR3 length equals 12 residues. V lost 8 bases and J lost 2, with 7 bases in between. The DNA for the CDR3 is TGTGCCAGCTGTGAGACCTACAATGAGCAGTTCTTC. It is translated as CASCETYNEQFF.

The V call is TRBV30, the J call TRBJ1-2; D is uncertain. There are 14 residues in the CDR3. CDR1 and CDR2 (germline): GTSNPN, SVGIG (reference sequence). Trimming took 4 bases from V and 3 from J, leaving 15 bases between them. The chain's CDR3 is CAWTKGSDYYGYTF. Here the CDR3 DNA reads TGTGCCTGGACCAAAGGGTCGGACTACTATGGCTACACCTTC. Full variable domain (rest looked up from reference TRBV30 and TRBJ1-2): SQTIHQWPATLVQPVGSPLSLECTVEGTSNPNLYWYRQAAGRGLQLLFYSVGIGQISSEVPQNLSASRPQDRQFILSSKKLLLSDSGFYLCAWTKGSDYYGYTFGSGTRLTVV.

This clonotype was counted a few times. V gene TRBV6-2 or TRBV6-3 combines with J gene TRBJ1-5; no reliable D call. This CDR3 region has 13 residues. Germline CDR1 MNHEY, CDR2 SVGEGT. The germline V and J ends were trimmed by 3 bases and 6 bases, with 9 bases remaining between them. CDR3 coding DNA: TGTGCCAGCAGTTATTGGGAGGGTCAGCCCCAGCATTTT. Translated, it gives CASSYWEGQPQHF.

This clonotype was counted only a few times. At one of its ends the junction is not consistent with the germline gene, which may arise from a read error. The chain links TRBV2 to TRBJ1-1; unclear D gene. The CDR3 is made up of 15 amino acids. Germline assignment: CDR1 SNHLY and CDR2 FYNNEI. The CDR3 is CASSAFDDLNTKAFF. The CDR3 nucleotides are TGTGCCAGCAGTGCTTTTGACGACTTGAACACTAAAGCTTTCTTT.

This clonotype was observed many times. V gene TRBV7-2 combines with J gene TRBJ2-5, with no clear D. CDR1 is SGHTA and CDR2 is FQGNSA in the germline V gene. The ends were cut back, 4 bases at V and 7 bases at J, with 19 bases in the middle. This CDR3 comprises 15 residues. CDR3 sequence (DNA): TGTGCCAGCAGCTCCCTGATCGGGCCCAAGGGGACCCAGTACTTC. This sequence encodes CASSSLIGPKGTQYF. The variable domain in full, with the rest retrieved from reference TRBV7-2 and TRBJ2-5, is GAGVSQSPSNKVTEKGKDVELRCDPISGHTALYWYRQSLGQGLEFLIYFQGNSAPDKSGLPSDRFSAERTGGSVSTLTIQRTQQEDSAVYLCASSSLIGPKGTQYFGPGTRLLVL.

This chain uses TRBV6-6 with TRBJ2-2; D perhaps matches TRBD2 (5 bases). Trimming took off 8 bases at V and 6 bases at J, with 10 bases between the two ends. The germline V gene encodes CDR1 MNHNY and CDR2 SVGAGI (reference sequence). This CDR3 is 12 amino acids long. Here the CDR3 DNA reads TGTGCCAGCCAGATCGGGGCCGGGGAGCTGTTTTTT. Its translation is CASQIGAGELFF.

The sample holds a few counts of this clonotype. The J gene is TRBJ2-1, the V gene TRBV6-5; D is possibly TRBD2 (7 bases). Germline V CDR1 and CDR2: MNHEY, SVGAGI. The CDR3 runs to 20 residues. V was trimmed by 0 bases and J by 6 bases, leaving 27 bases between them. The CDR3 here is CASSYSGNAGAIPPRNEQFF. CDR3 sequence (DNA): TGTGCCAGCAGTTACTCCGGTAATGCGGGGGCCATCCCACCACGCAATGAGCAGTTCTTC.

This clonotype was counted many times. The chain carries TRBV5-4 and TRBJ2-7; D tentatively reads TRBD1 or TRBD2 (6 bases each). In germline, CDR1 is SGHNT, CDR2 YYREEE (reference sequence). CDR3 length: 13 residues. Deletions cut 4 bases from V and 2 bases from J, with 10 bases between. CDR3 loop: CASSGGPTYEQYF. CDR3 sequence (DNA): TGTGCCAGCAGCGGGGGGCCGACCTACGAGCAGTACTTC.

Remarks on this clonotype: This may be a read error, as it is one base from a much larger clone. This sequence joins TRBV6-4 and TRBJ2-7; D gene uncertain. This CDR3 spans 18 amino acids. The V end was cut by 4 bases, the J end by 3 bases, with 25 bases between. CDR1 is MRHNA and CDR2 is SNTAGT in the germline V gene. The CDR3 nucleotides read TGTGCCAGCAGTGGCGACCCGTCTGACACCCGAACCGTCTACGAGCAGTACTTC. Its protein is CASSGDPSDTRTVYEQYF.

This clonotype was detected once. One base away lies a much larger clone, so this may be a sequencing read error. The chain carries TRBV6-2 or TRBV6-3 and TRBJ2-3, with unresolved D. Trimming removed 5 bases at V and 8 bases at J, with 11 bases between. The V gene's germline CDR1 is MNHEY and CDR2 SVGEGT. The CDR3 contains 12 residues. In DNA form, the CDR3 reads TGTGCCAGCAGTGCCGAAGTTCGTACGCAGTATTTT. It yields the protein CASSAEVRTQYF.

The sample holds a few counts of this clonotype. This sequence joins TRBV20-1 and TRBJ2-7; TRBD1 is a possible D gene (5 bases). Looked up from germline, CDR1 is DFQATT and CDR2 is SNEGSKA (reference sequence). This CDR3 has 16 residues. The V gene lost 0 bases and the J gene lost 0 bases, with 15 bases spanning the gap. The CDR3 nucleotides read TGCAGTGCTAGAGATCGCGTGGGGCCACTCTCCTACGAGCAGTACTTC. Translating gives CSARDRVGPLSYEQYF.

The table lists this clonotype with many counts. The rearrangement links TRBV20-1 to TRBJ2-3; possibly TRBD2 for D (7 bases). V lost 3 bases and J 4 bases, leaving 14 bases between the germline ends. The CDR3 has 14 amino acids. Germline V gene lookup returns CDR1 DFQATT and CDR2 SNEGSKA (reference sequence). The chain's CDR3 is CSARGGQGPDTQYF. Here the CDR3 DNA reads TGCAGTGCTAGGGGGGGGCAGGGCCCAGATACGCAGTATTTT.

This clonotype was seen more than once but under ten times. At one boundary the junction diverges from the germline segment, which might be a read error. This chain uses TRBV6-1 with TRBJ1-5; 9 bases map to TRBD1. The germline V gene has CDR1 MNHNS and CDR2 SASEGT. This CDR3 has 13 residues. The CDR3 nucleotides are TGTGCCAGCAACGACAGGGGGAATCAGCCCCAGCAATTT. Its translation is CASNDRGNQPQQF.

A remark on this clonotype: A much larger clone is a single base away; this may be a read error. CDR3 coding DNA: TGTGCCAGCAGCCCCCTCGTGGGGGGAGCCTGCAATGAGCAGTTCTTC. Translation gives CASSPLVGGACNEQFF. V and J are TRBV14 and TRBJ2-1; TRBD2 is a possible D gene (6 bases). This CDR3 comprises 16 residues. Deletions cut 4 bases from V and 6 bases from J, with 19 bases between. CDR1 is SGHDN, CDR2 FVKESK, per germline.

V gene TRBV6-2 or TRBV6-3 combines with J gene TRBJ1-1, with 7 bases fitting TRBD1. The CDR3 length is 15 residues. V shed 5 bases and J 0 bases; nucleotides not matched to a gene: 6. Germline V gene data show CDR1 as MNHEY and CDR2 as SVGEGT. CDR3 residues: CASSETGRVNTEAFF. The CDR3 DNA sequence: TGTGCCAGCAGTGAGACAGGGCGAGTGAACACTGAAGCTTTCTTT.

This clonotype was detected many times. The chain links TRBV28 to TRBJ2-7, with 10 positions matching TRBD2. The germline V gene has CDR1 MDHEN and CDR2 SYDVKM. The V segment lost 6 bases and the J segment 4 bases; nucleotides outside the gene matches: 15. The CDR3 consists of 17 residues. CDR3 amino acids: CASSTSPGLALVYEQYF. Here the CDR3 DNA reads TGTGCCAGCAGCACAAGCCCGGGACTAGCGTTAGTGTACGAGCAGTACTTC.

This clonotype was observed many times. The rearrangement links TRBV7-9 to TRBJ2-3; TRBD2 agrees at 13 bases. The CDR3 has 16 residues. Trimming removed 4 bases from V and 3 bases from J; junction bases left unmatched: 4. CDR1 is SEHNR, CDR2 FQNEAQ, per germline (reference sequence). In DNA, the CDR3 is TGTGCCAGCAGCTCACTAGCGGGGGGGCGAACAGATACGCAGTATTTT. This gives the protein CASSSLAGGRTDTQYF.

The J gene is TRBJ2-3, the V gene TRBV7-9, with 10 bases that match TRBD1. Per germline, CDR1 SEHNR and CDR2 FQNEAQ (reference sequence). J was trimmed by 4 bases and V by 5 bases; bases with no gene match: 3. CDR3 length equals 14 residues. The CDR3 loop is CASSDRGLADTQYF. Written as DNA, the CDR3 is TGTGCCAGCAGCGACAGGGGGCTAGCAGATACGCAGTATTTT.

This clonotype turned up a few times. CDR3 sequence reads: CASSSPVYGEQYF. The CDR3 coding sequence is TGTGCCAGCAGCTCACCCGTTTACGGCGAGCAGTACTTC. The chain couples TRBV7-9 to TRBJ2-7; no reliable D call. Germline CDR1 SEHNR, CDR2 FQNEAQ (reference sequence). The CDR3 spans 13 residues. The V end lost 4 bases, the J end lost 6 bases, and 13 bases lay between the germline ends.

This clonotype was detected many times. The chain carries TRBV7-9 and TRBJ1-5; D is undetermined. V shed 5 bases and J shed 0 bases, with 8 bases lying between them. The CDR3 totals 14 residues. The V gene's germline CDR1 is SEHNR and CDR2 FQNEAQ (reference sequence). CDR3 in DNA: TGTGCCAGCAGCGACGTTAGTAGCAATCAGCCCCAGCATTTT. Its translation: CASSDVSSNQPQHF.

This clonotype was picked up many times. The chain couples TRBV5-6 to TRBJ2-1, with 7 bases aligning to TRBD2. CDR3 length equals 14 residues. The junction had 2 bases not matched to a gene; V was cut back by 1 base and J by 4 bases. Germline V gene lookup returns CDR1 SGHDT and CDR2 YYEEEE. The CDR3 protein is CASSLPSGYNEQFF. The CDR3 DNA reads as TGTGCCAGCAGCTTGCCTAGCGGTTACAATGAGCAGTTCTTC.

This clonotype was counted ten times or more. For the CDR3, the DNA is TGTGCCAGCAGCTTGGTTAACAGGGGCCACGAGCAGTACTTC. It encodes CASSLVNRGHEQYF. The chain is built from TRBV5-6 and TRBJ2-7; 7 positions agree with TRBD1. V shed 0 bases and J 5 bases; nucleotides not matched to a gene: 5. Germline V lookup: CDR1 SGHDT, CDR2 YYEEEE. This CDR3 spans 14 amino acids.

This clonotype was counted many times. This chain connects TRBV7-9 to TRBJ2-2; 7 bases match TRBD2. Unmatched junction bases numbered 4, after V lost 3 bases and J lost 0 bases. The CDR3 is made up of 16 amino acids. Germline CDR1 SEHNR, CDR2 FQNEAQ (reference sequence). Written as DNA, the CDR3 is TGTGCCAGCAGCTTGCCGGGACTAACGAACACCGGGGAGCTGTTTTTT. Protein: CASSLPGLTNTGELFF.

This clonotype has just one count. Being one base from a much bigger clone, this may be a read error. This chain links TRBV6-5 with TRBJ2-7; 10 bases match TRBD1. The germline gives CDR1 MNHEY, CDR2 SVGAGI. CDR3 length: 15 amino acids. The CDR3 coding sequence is TGTGTCAGCAGTTACTCAGGACAGGGGGGGTACGAGCAGTACTTC. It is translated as CVSSYSGQGGYEQYF.

The CDR3 nucleotides read TGTGCCAGCGGGGGGTTCCAGGGGGCGCTCCCGGAGACCCAGTACTTC. Translated, it gives CASGGFQGALPETQYF. The chain couples TRBV2 to TRBJ2-5; TRBD1 agrees at 8 bases. The CDR3 length is 16 residues. CDR1 is SNHLY and CDR2 is FYNNEI in the germline V gene. The J segment lost 5 bases and the V segment lost 8 bases, leaving 16 bases of the junction unmatched.